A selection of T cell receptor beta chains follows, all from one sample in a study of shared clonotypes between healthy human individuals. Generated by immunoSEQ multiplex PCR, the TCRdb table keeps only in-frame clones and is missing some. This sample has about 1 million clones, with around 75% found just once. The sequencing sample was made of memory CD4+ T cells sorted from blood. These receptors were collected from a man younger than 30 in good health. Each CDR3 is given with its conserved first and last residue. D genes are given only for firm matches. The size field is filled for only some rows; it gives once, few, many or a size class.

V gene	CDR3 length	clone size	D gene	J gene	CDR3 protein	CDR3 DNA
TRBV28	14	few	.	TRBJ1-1	CASTLTGRTGEAFF	TGTGCCAGCACCCTTACGGGACGGACGGGAGAAGCTTTCTTT
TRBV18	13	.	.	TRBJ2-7	CASSPRIGDEQYF	TGTGCCAGCTCACCAAGGATCGGGGACGAGCAGTACTTC
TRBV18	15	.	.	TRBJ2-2	CASSPRRPNTGELFF	TGTGCCAGCTCACCACGACGGCCGAACACCGGGGAGCTGTTTTTT
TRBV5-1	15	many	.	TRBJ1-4	CASSLDGQLNEKLFF	TGCGCCAGCAGCTTGGATGGACAACTTAATGAAAAACTGTTTTTT
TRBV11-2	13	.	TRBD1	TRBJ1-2	CASSRGTGGGYTF	TGTGCCAGCAGCCGCGGGACAGGCGGCGGCTACACCTTC
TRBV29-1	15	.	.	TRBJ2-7	CSAAAKGGHTYEQYF	TGCAGCGCTGCTGCGAAGGGGGGACACACCTACGAGCAGTACTTC
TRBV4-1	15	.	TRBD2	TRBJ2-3	CASSSRGGSSDTQYF	TGCGCCAGCAGCTCGCGGGGGGGCTCCTCAGATACGCAGTATTTT
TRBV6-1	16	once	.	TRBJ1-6	CASSERAAWMNSPLHF	TGTGCCAGCAGTGAACGGGCCGCGTGGATGAATTCACCCCTCCACTTT
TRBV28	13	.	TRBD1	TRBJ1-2	CASSLGTGAGYTF	TGTGCCAGCAGCCTCGGGACAGGGGCCGGCTACACCTTC
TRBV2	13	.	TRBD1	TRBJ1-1	CASQGAENTEAFF	TGTGCCAGCCAGGGGGCCGAGAACACTGAAGCTTTCTTT
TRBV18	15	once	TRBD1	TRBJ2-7	CASSLRWDRDYEQYF	TGTGCCAGCTCACTAAGGTGGGACAGGGACTACGAGCAGTACTTC
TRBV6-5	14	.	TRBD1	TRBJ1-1	CASGLRQGSTEAFF	TGTGCCAGCGGTCTTAGACAGGGAAGCACTGAAGCTTTCTTT
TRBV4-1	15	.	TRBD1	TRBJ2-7	CASSNRQGGDYEQYF	TGCGCCAGCAGCAACCGACAGGGGGGTGACTACGAGCAGTACTTC
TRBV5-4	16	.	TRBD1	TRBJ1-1	CASSLTGQGISTEAFF	TGTGCCAGCAGCTTAACGGGACAGGGGATTTCCACTGAAGCTTTCTTT
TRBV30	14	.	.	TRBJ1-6	CAWSLRGFSSPLHF	TGTGCCTGGAGTTTAAGAGGATTCAGTTCACCCCTCCACTTT
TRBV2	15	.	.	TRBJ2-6	CASSEAGSGANVLTF	TGTGCCAGCAGTGAAGCGGGCTCTGGGGCCAACGTCCTGACTTTC
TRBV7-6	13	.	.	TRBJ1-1	CASTLTGSAEAFF	TGTGCCAGCACCCTCACAGGGAGTGCTGAAGCTTTCTTT
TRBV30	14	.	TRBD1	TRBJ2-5	CAWGKQGAGETQYF	TGTGCCTGGGGTAAACAGGGGGCAGGGGAGACCCAGTACTTC
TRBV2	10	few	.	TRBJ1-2	CASMADGYTF	TGTGCCAGCATGGCAGACGGCTACACCTTC
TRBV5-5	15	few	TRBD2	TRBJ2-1	CASSLGTSGIGEQFF	TGTGCCAGCAGCTTAGGGACTAGCGGGATTGGTGAGCAGTTCTTC
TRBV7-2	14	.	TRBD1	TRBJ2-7	CASSNRDRAYEQYF	TGTGCCAGCAGCAACCGGGACAGGGCCTACGAGCAGTACTTC
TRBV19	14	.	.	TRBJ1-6	CASSISPGNSPLHF	TGTGCCAGTAGTATCAGTCCGGGAAATTCACCCCTCCACTTT
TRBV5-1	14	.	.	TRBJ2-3	CASSLVTVTDTQYF	TGCGCCAGCAGCTTGGTAACGGTCACAGATACGCAGTATTTT
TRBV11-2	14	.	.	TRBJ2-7	CASSFRDKTYEQYF	TGTGCCAGCAGCTTTCGGGACAAGACCTACGAGCAGTACTTC
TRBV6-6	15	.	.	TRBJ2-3	CASSPSGTVGGTQYF	TGTGCCAGCAGCCCCTCCGGGACGGTCGGGGGTACGCAGTATTTT
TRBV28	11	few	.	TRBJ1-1	CATTGWTEAFF	TGTGCCACAACCGGGTGGACTGAAGCTTTCTTT